The rows below give T cell receptor beta chains drawn from one sample of a study of cytomegalovirus exposure and HLA in healthy donors. TCRdb's copy holds only in-frame clones and misses some; the assay was immunoSEQ multiplex PCR. The data show 150,000 to 200,000 clones, about 90% seen once. Sequencing used PBMCs. Source of these receptors: a young man in good health and CMV-seropositive. Each CDR3 is given with its conserved first and last residue. A D gene is named only where the DNA matches it firmly. Only part of the rows carry a size: once, few, many, or a class if the clone is expanded.

TRBV11-3	once	TRBD1	TRBJ2-1	CASSSYDRGNEQFF	TGTGCCAGCAGCTCGTACGACAGGGGGAATGAGCAGTTCTTC
TRBV10-3	NA	TRBD2	TRBJ2-7	CAISDGLASPYEQYF	TGTGCCATCAGTGATGGACTAGCTTCACCCTACGAGCAGTACTTC
TRBV7-2	NA	TRBD2	TRBJ2-7	CASSSYKRDFSEQYF	TGTGCCAGCAGCTCCTATAAGCGGGATTTCTCCGAGCAGTACTTC
TRBV19	NA	TRBD1	TRBJ2-1	CASSPDRGNEQFF	TGTGCCAGTAGTCCTGACAGGGGCAATGAGCAGTTCTTC
TRBV2	NA	TRBD2	TRBJ2-3	CASKRLAGALDTQYF	TGTGCCAGCAAGAGACTAGCGGGAGCGCTAGATACGCAGTATTTT
TRBV19	NA	NA	TRBJ1-1	CASSIDASVRGQNTEAFF	TGTGCCAGTAGTATAGACGCGTCGGTGAGAGGACAGAACACTGAAGCTTTCTTT
TRBV5-6	NA	NA	TRBJ2-7	CASSPGSYEQYF	TGTGCCAGCAGCCCCGGCTCCTACGAGCAGTACTTC
TRBV15	NA	NA	TRBJ1-1	CATSEGAYTEAFF	TGTGCCACCAGCGAGGGAGCGTACACTGAAGCTTTCTTT
TRBV27	NA	TRBD2	TRBJ2-1	CASSWGRAGGNEQFF	TGTGCCAGCAGTTGGGGGAGGGCCGGTGGGAATGAGCAGTTCTTC
TRBV29-1	NA	NA	TRBJ2-4	CSVAESPNIQYF	TGCAGCGTTGCCGAGAGTCCAAACATTCAGTACTTC
TRBV6-5	NA	TRBD2	TRBJ2-7	CASSSGGRAYEQYF	TGTGCCAGCAGTTCTGGCGGGAGGGCCTACGAGCAGTACTTC
TRBV23-1	few	NA	TRBJ2-7	CASSLAGPYEQYF	TGCGCCAGCAGTCTGGCGGGTCCCTACGAGCAGTACTTC
TRBV14	NA	NA	TRBJ2-7	CASSQDSGVLSYEQYF	TGTGCCAGCAGCCAAGACTCGGGGGTACTCTCCTACGAGCAGTACTTC
TRBV30	NA	TRBD1	TRBJ2-5	CVWSGQVGETQYF	TGTGTCTGGAGTGGACAGGTTGGAGAGACCCAGTACTTC
TRBV19	NA	TRBD1	TRBJ1-5	CASRWDRGFGQPQHF	TGTGCCAGTAGATGGGACAGGGGCTTCGGTCAGCCCCAGCATTTT
TRBV9	NA	TRBD1	TRBJ2-2	CASSVGGTGGAPGELFF	TGTGCCAGCAGCGTAGGGGGGACAGGGGGCGCCCCCGGGGAGCTGTTTTTT
TRBV11-2	NA	TRBD2	TRBJ2-4	CASSPSTSATKNIQYF	TGTGCCAGCAGCCCGTCGACTAGCGCTACCAAAAACATTCAGTACTTC
TRBV27	NA	NA	TRBJ2-1	CARKDPRDWSYNEQFF	TGTGCCAGGAAAGATCCTCGGGACTGGAGCTACAATGAGCAGTTCTTC
TRBV10-2	NA	TRBD2	TRBJ2-7	CASKRLAGDYEQYF	TGCGCCAGCAAAAGACTAGCGGGAGATTACGAGCAGTACTTC
TRBV7-3	NA	NA	TRBJ2-1	CASSLQQGPEQFF	TGTGCCAGCAGCTTACAACAGGGTCCTGAGCAGTTCTTC
TRBV19	NA	NA	TRBJ2-4	CASSRTGRDKNIQYF	TGTGCCAGTAGCCGAACAGGGCGAGACAAAAACATTCAGTACTTC
TRBV18	NA	TRBD2	TRBJ2-3	CASTRTSGGTDTQYF	TGTGCCAGCACGCGGACTAGCGGGGGCACAGATACGCAGTATTTT
TRBV7-8	NA	NA	TRBJ2-3	CASSLATLHSTDTQYF	TGTGCCAGCAGCTTAGCTACGTTACACAGCACAGATACGCAGTATTTT
TRBV5-1	NA	TRBD1	TRBJ2-5	CASSLEGQGQETQYF	TGCGCCAGCAGCTTGGAAGGACAGGGCCAAGAGACCCAGTACTTC
TRBV6-5	NA	NA	TRBJ1-5	CASSYNSNQPQHF	TGTGCCAGCAGTTATAATAGCAATCAGCCCCAGCATTTT
TRBV5-8	NA	TRBD1	TRBJ1-2	CASSPRDRGLGGYTF	TGTGCCAGCAGCCCACGGGACAGGGGTCTGGGTGGCTACACCTTC
TRBV5-3	NA	TRBD1	TRBJ2-6	CARSPGTGLSPGANVLTF	TGTGCCAGAAGCCCGGGGACAGGACTTTCGCCTGGGGCCAACGTCCTGACTTTC
TRBV4-1	NA	NA	TRBJ1-1	CASSQLKDRTNTEAFF	TGCGCCAGCAGCCAACTTAAAGACAGGACGAACACTGAAGCTTTCTTT
TRBV18	NA	NA	TRBJ2-7	CASSPRENRVSYEQYF	TGTGCCAGCTCACCGAGGGAAAACAGGGTCTCCTACGAGCAGTACTTC
TRBV25-1	NA	TRBD2	TRBJ2-1	CASSPQGLAFNEQFF	TGTGCCAGCAGTCCACAAGGACTAGCGTTCAATGAGCAGTTCTTC
TRBV7-8	NA	TRBD2	TRBJ2-1	CASSSSTSGYNEQFF	TGTGCCAGCAGCTCGTCGACTAGCGGCTACAATGAGCAGTTCTTC
TRBV5-3	once	TRBD2	TRBJ2-7	CARSVPRGGSYEQYF	TGTGCCAGAAGCGTTCCCCGGGGGGGGTCCTACGAGCAGTACTTC
TRBV7-6	NA	NA	TRBJ2-3	CASSLESSGTDTQYF	TGTGCCAGCAGCTTAGAGTCTAGCGGCACAGATACGCAGTATTTT
TRBV7-7	NA	TRBD1	TRBJ2-5	CASSLVGTGEETQYF	TGTGCTAGCAGCTTAGTGGGGACAGGGGAAGAGACCCAGTACTTC
TRBV13	NA	TRBD1	TRBJ2-1	CASIPGQGASYEQFF	TGTGCCAGCATACCGGGACAGGGGGCTTCGTATGAGCAGTTCTTC
TRBV14	NA	TRBD2	TRBJ2-1	CASSQARAGGPLDEQFF	TGTGCCAGCAGCCAAGCCCGGGCGGGAGGGCCGTTAGATGAGCAGTTCTTC
TRBV27	NA	NA	TRBJ1-4	CASSLRGLGEKLFF	TGTGCCAGCAGCCTTAGGGGCCTCGGTGAAAAACTGTTTTTT
TRBV19	NA	TRBD2	TRBJ2-3	CASSKRTSGREDTQYF	TGTGCCAGTAGCAAAAGGACTAGCGGGAGGGAAGATACGCAGTATTTT
TRBV5-1	NA	TRBD1	TRBJ2-2	CASSSSGTGATGELFF	TGCGCCAGCAGCTCCTCCGGGACAGGGGCCACCGGGGAGCTGTTTTTT
TRBV28	once	NA	TRBJ2-2	CASSLFRVNTGELFF	TGTGCCAGCAGTTTATTCAGGGTAAACACCGGGGAGCTGTTTTTT
TRBV6-5	NA	TRBD1	TRBJ1-5	CASSHRTGNQPQHF	TGTGCCAGCAGTCACCGGACAGGGAATCAGCCCCAGCATTTT
TRBV5-1	NA	NA	TRBJ2-1	CASSFLPAVAQGMAYNEQFF	TGCGCCAGCAGCTTTTTACCCGCCGTAGCACAGGGCATGGCGTACAATGAGCAGTTCTTC
TRBV6-5	NA	NA	TRBJ1-1	CASSYRGEAFF	TGTGCCAGCAGTTACAGGGGTGAAGCTTTCTTT
TRBV5-6	NA	TRBD2	TRBJ2-7	CASSFRAGLYSYEQYF	TGTGCCAGCAGCTTTCGAGCGGGGCTTTACTCCTACGAGCAGTACTTC
TRBV27	NA	TRBD1	TRBJ2-2	CATRGGTGITGELFF	TGTGCCACCAGGGGTGGGACAGGGATCACCGGGGAGCTGTTTTTT
TRBV4-1	NA	TRBD2	TRBJ2-6	CASSQERVMSGLVSGANVLTF	TGCGCCAGCAGCCAAGAGCGGGTGATGTCGGGACTAGTATCTGGGGCCAACGTCCTGACTTTC
TRBV28	NA	TRBD2	TRBJ2-7	CASRPSGSTYEQYF	TGTGCCAGCAGACCCAGCGGGAGTACCTACGAGCAGTACTTC
TRBV5-1	NA	NA	TRBJ2-2	CASSPGAGLTGELFF	TGCGCCAGCAGCCCTGGCGCGGGGTTAACCGGGGAGCTGTTTTTT